Only one count was recorded for the clone carrying this TCR beta chain. The antigen remains unidentified. The data derive from a study of tumor and adjacent non-tumor tissue in lung cancer. For the study at large: Stage I to III disease affected 10 men and 5 women aged roughly 31 to 85. On average, productive TCRbeta reads reached roughly 3.9 million per sample. Study-wide results and limits: Top 100 clones took a larger repertoire share in normal lung. TCR diversity was significantly greater in tumor than normal lung tissue.

No cell sorting was done before RNA was extracted from the tissue. A modified ARM-PCR protocol with three rounds of nested PCR amplified TCRbeta. TCRdb re-called the multiplex PCR reads with MiXCR, one entry per CDR3 protein. The table lists roughly 70,000 distinct CDR3 sequences, 73% of them singletons. Sequenced sample: lung tumor tissue. The clonotype originates from a man aged 60 to 75 with non-small cell lung cancer.

CDR3 loop: CSASHRGRTYNEHFF. The DNA of the CDR3 is TGCAGTGCTTCCCACCGCGGGAGAACCTATAATGAACACTTCTTC. The gene calls are TRBV20-1 and TRBJ2-1, with TRBD2 matching over 7 bases. Germline CDR1 reads DFQATT; CDR2 reads SNEGSKA (reference sequence). Trimming took 5 bases from V and 16 from J; bases not matched to a gene: 23. The CDR3 totals 15 residues.